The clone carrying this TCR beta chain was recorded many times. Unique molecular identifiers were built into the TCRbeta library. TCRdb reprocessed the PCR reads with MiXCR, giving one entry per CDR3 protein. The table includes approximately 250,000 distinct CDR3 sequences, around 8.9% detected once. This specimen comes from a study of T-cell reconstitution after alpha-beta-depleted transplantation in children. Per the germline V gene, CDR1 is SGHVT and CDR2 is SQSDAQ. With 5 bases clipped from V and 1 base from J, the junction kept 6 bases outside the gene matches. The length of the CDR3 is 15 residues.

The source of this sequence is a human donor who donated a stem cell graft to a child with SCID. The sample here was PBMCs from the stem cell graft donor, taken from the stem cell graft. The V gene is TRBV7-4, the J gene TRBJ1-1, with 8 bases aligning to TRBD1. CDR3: CASSPQGARNTEAFF. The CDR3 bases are TGTGCCAGCAGCCCGCAGGGGGCAAGGAACACTGAAGCTTTCTTT.